This T cell receptor (beta chain) stems from a study of technical replicates of blood from four donors. This clone was seen once. Sequence at one end of the junction differs from germline and may be a read error. TCRdb keeps only in-frame clones here, not all; method: immunoSEQ multiplex PCR. The sample shows 80,000 to 85,000 clones, 89% of them seen only once. Germline CDR1 MNHEY, CDR2 SVGAGI. CDR3 size: 13 residues. The sample comprised T cells isolated from PBMCs. The sequence was obtained from a human donor in good health. The chain employs TRBV6-5 and TRBJ2-5, with 11 nucleotides matching TRBD2. CDR3 sequence: CASSYLAGGPQYF. In DNA form, the CDR3 reads TGTGCCAGCAGCTACTTAGCGGGAGGGCCCCAGTACTTC.